This entry lists 15 T cell receptor beta chains sequenced from one sample in a study of blood T cell repertoires in COVID-19. Profiled with immunoSEQ multiplex PCR; TCRdb holds only in-frame clones, not every one. The sample shows approximately 300,000 clones, roughly 90% of them seen only once. The source material was peripheral blood. Source of these receptors: a man in his late teens or twenties who had recovered from COVID-19.

The J gene is TRBJ1-5, the V gene TRBV12-3 or TRBV12-4, with a tentative D call TRBD1 (5 bases). The length of the CDR3 is 12 residues. V dropped 3 bases and J dropped 6 bases, with 6 bases sitting between them. The CDR3 coding sequence is TGTGCCAGCAGTTTGACAGTTCAGCCCCAGCATTTT. It is translated as CASSLTVQPQHF.

This chain links TRBV30 with TRBJ1-4; 10 bases match TRBD1. Germline-derived CDR1 and CDR2 are GTSNPN and SVGIG (reference sequence). The CDR3 has 11 amino acids. Trimming took 4 bases from V and 12 from J; bases not matched to a gene: 2. In nucleotides, the CDR3 is TGTGCCTGGACCGACAGGGGGCAACTGTTTTTT. Translated, it gives CAWTDRGQLFF.

This clone has a single count. The chain has TRBV7-7 and TRBJ2-2; possible D gene TRBD1, 5 bases. V was trimmed by 5 bases and J by 4 bases, leaving 14 bases between them. CDR3 length: 15 amino acids. Germline V gene data show CDR1 as SSHAT and CDR2 as FNYEAQ (reference sequence). The CDR3 nucleotides are TGTGCCAGCAGCCCCACCAGGGATGGCACCGGGGAGCTGTTTTTT. It encodes CASSPTRDGTGELFF.

The chain links TRBV19 to TRBJ2-7; 9 positions match TRBD2. CDR1 is LNHDA and CDR2 is SQIVND in the germline V gene (reference sequence). V lost 6 bases and J lost 7; bases outside the gene matches: 7. The CDR3 contains 13 residues. The CDR3 is CASRASGAREQYF. The CDR3, as DNA: TGTGCCAGTAGGGCTAGCGGGGCCCGGGAGCAGTACTTC.

The chain employs TRBV7-2 and TRBJ2-7, with 9 bases identical to TRBD2. The J segment lost 7 bases and the V segment lost 5 bases, leaving 9 bases of the junction unmatched. Germline loops: CDR1 SGHTA, CDR2 FQGNSA. CDR3 length equals 14 residues. The CDR3 spells CASSPSGGRREQYF. Written as DNA, the CDR3 is TGTGCCAGCAGCCCAAGCGGGGGGAGAAGGGAGCAGTACTTC. The whole variable domain, remainder taken from reference TRBV7-2 and TRBJ2-7, is GAGVSQSPSNKVTEKGKDVELRCDPISGHTALYWYRQSLGQGLEFLIYFQGNSAPDKSGLPSDRFSAERTGGSVSTLTIQRTQQEDSAVYLCASSPSGGRREQYFGPGTRLTVT.

The chain uses TRBV6-4 and TRBJ2-2; the D gene is possibly TRBD1 (7 bases). Trimming left V 6 bases short and J 5 bases short, with 22 bases between. This CDR3 has 17 amino acids. Germline V gene lookup returns CDR1 MRHNA and CDR2 SNTAGT. Here the CDR3 DNA reads TGTGCCAGCAGCCCCTCCCAGAGACAGGGAGGTACCGGGGAGCTGTTTTTT. Protein: CASSPSQRQGGTGELFF.

The chain is built from TRBV4-2 and TRBJ1-6; TRBD1 might be the D (6 bases). Per germline, CDR1 LGHNA and CDR2 YNFKEQ. The CDR3 covers 16 residues. V lost 4 bases and J lost 8, with 18 bases in between. CDR3 loop: CASSPPGGAKDSPLHF. CDR3 bases: TGTGCCAGCAGCCCCCCTGGGGGGGCGAAGGATTCACCCCTCCACTTT.

The chain links TRBV19 to TRBJ1-2; TRBD1 matches 10 bases. The germline gives CDR1 LNHDA, CDR2 SQIVND (reference sequence). The CDR3 has 16 amino acids. With V trimmed by 7 bases and J by 1 base, 9 bases remained unmatched. Here the CDR3 DNA reads TGTGCCAGTAAGGGGGACAGGGGCCTATATAACTATGGCTACACCTTC. As protein: CASKGDRGLYNYGYTF.

In its sample, this clone was seen a few times. This rearrangement joins TRBV18 to TRBJ2-7; D is unresolved. CDR3 length equals 16 residues. Deletions cut 4 bases from V and 4 bases from J, with 20 bases between. Germline lookup yields CDR1 KGHSH and CDR2 LQKENI. CDR3 DNA sequence: TGTGCCAGCTCACGCTCGGAGACTGCCGTTGGTTACGAGCAGTACTTC. This translates into CASSRSETAVGYEQYF.

This clone appeared a few times. The genes are TRBV6-5 and TRBJ2-7; 9 bases are shared with TRBD2. J gave up 3 bases and V 10 bases, and 13 bases lay outside the gene matches. The CDR3 runs 15 residues. The germline V gene encodes CDR1 MNHEY and CDR2 SVGAGI. The CDR3 DNA reads TGTGCCATCTACTTGGAGGGAGCGGGAGGCTACGAGCAGTACTTC. Its protein product is CAIYLEGAGGYEQYF.

The rearrangement joins TRBV2 to TRBJ1-2, with 9 nucleotides matching TRBD1. The CDR3 runs 16 residues. The trim removed 6 bases at V and 4 bases at J, leaving 12 bases unmatched. Germline V CDR1 and CDR2: SNHLY, FYNNEI. CDR3 residues: CASRGGTGPLLYGYTF. The CDR3 DNA follows: TGTGCCAGCAGGGGAGGGACAGGGCCTTTACTCTATGGCTACACCTTC.

The chain has TRBV15 and TRBJ2-2, with D unclear. The CDR3 consists of 13 residues. The V gene's germline CDR1 is LNHNV and CDR2 YYDKDF (reference sequence). V dropped 0 bases and J dropped 5 bases, with 4 bases sitting between them. CDR3 in DNA: TGTGCCACCAGCAGAGATCGTACCGGGGAGCTGTTTTTT. The encoded protein is CATSRDRTGELFF.

The chain uses TRBV29-1 and TRBJ2-7; TRBD1 matches 7 bases. Germline-derived CDR1 and CDR2 are SQVTM and ANQGSEA. Germline trimming cut 4 bases from V and 7 bases from J; bases unmatched to any gene: 10. The CDR3 runs to 13 residues. CDR3 coding DNA: TGCAGCGTTGGGGGCCCAGGGGGTGCGGAGCAGTACTTC. Translation gives CSVGGPGGAEQYF.

The chain combines TRBV3-1 (or the pseudogene TRBV3-2) with TRBJ2-7, with TRBD1 matching 7 bases. The J segment lost 3 bases and the V segment lost 8 bases, leaving 7 bases of the junction unmatched. Per germline, CDR1 LGHDT and CDR2 YNNKEL (reference sequence). The CDR3 is 13 residues long. CDR3 residues: CASSPGQSYEQYF. The CDR3 DNA sequence: TGTGCCAGCTCGCCGGGACAGAGCTACGAGCAGTACTTC.

This sequence joins TRBV6-2 or TRBV6-3 and TRBJ2-4; no firm D call. The CDR3 extends over 16 amino acids. The V and J ends lost 0 bases and 0 bases respectively, with 9 bases between them. Germline V CDR1 and CDR2: MNHEY, SVGEGT. CDR3 in DNA: TGTGCCAGCAGTTACTCGAGTGCCCAAGCCAAAAACATTCAGTACTTC. Its translation: CASSYSSAQAKNIQYF.